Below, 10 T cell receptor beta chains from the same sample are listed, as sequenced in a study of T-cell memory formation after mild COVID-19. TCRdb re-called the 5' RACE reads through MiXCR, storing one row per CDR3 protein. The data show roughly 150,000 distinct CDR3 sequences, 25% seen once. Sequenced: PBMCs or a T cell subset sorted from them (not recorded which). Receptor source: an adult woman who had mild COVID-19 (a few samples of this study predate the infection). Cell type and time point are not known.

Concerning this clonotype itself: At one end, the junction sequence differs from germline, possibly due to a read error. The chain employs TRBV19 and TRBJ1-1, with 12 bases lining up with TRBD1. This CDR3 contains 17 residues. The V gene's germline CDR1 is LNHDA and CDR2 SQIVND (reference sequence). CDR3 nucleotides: TGTGACAGTAGTACGTCCGGGACAGGGGGCCGGTACACTGAAGCTTTCTTT. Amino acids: CDSSTSGTGGRYTEAFF.

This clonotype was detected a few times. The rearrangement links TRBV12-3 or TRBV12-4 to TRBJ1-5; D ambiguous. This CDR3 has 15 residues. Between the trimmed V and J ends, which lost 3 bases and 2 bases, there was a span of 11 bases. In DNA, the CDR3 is TGTGCCAGCAGTTTCGACGATATAGGCAATCAGCCCCAGCATTTT. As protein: CASSFDDIGNQPQHF.

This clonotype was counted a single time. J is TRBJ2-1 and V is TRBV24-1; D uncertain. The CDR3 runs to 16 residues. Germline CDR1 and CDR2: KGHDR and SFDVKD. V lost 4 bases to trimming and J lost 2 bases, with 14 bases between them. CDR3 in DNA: TGTGCCACCAGTGACTCTGGCTTAGACCCCTACAATGAGCAGTTCTTC. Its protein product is CATSDSGLDPYNEQFF.

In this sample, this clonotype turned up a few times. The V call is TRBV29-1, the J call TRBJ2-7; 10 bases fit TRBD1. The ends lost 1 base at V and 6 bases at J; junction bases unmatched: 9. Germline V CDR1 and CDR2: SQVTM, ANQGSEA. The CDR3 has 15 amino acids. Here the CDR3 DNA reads TGCAGCGTTGAAGTTTACGGGACAGGGGCATCCGAGCAGTACTTC. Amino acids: CSVEVYGTGASEQYF.

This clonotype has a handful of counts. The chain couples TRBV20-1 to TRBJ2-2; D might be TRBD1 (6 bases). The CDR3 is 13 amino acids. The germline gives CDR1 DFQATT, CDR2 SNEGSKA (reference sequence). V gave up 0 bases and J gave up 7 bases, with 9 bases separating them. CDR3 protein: CSARDRGNGELFF. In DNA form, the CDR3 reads TGCAGTGCTAGAGACAGGGGAAACGGGGAGCTGTTTTTT.

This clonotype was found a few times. The DNA for the CDR3 is TGTGCCAGCAGCTGGGGACTAGCGGGATCCTACGAGCAGTACTTC. As protein: CASSWGLAGSYEQYF. The J gene is TRBJ2-7, the V gene TRBV5-6, with 13 bases aligning to TRBD2. CDR1 is SGHDT and CDR2 is YYEEEE in the germline V gene. The V and J ends lost 3 bases and 1 base, in that order; junction bases with no gene match: 1. The CDR3 spans 15 residues. Filled out from reference TRBV5-6 and TRBJ2-7, the complete variable domain reads DAGVTQSPTHLIKTRGQQVTLRCSPKSGHDTVSWYQQALGQGPQFIFQYYEEEERQRGNFPDRFSGHQFPNYSSELNVNALLLGDSALYLCASSWGLAGSYEQYFGPGTRLTVT.

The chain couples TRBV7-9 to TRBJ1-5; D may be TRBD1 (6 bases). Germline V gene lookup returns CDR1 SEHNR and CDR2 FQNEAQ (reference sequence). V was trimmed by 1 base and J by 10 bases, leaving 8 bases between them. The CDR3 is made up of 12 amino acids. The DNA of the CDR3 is TGTGCCAGCAGCTTAGACGGGGGCCCCCAGCATTTT. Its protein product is CASSLDGGPQHF.

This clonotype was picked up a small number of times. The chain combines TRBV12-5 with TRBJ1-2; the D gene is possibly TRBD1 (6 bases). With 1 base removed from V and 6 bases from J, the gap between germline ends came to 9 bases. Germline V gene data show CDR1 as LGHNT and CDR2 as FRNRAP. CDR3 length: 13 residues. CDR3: CASGLEGGDGYTF. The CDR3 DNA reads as TGTGCTAGTGGTTTGGAGGGGGGCGATGGCTACACCTTC.

CDR3 loop: CASTPRSSERDEQFF. The CDR3 DNA reads as TGCGCCAGCACCCCGAGGTCTAGCGAACGTGATGAGCAGTTCTTC. The J gene is TRBJ2-1, the V gene TRBV4-1; D is possibly TRBD2 (6 bases). Germline lookup yields CDR1 MGHRA and CDR2 YSYEKL. Trimming shortened V by 7 bases and J by 8 bases, and 21 bases separated the two germline ends. This CDR3 contains 15 residues.

The CDR3 DNA sequence: TGTGCCAGCTGCCTTTTTTGGGGCTCCTACGAGCAGTACTTC. The encoded protein is CASCLFWGSYEQYF. This chain connects TRBV2 to TRBJ2-7; D is undetermined. The CDR3 covers 14 residues. V gave up 8 bases and J gave up 0 bases, with 14 bases separating them. Germline V CDR1 and CDR2: SNHLY, FYNNEI.